These 18 T cell receptor beta chains came from one sample sequenced in a study of T cells in Graves' hyperthyroidism and ophthalmopathy. Using RNA transcripts as the source, TCR beta CDR3 regions were amplified. Carried out on the TCR CDR3, a first-round RT-PCR used the HTBI primer set. TCRdb fed the multiplex PCR reads into MiXCR, producing one record per CDR3 protein. The sample contains hundreds of thousands of distinct CDR3 sequences, approximately 22% of which appear only once. Sequencing was performed on blood. The receptors stem from a woman aged 70-85 years with Graves' ophthalmopathy.

This clonotype was picked up many times. V gene TRBV12-3 or TRBV12-4 combines with J gene TRBJ1-1; D gene unclear. The CDR3 totals 15 residues. V was shortened by 2 bases and J by 1 base, with 11 bases between the two germline ends. The CDR3 region is CASSLLGTRNTEAFF. CDR3 nucleotide sequence: TGTGCCAGCAGTTTATTGGGAACACGGAACACTGAAGCTTTCTTT.

This clonotype was counted ten times or more. V and J are TRBV12-3 or TRBV12-4 and TRBJ1-5, with 7 bases identical to TRBD1. The trim removed 5 bases at V and 1 base at J, leaving 5 bases unmatched. This CDR3 has 15 amino acids. CDR3 bases: TGTGCCAGCAGTGAGAACAGGGGCAGCAATCAGCCCCAGCATTTT. Protein product: CASSENRGSNQPQHF.

The V gene is TRBV5-1, the J gene TRBJ2-7; D is ambiguous. CDR3 length equals 15 residues. V was trimmed by 4 bases and J by 0 bases, leaving 14 bases between them. Germline loops: CDR1 SGHRS, CDR2 YFSETQ. DNA for the CDR3: TGCGCCAGCAGCCCACGTGGGGTGAGCTCCTACGAGCAGTACTTC. This translates into CASSPRGVSSYEQYF.

This clonotype has a handful of counts. V usage is TRBV5-1 and J usage is TRBJ2-1; 13 bases match TRBD2. CDR3 length: 15 residues. V was clipped by 6 bases and J by 7 bases; unmatched bases: 7. The germline V gene has CDR1 SGHRS and CDR2 YFSETQ. CDR3 region: CASISGTSGINEQFF. DNA of the CDR3: TGCGCCAGCATCTCCGGGACTAGCGGGATTAATGAGCAGTTCTTC. Using reference TRBV5-1 and TRBJ2-1 for the parts outside the CDR3, the full variable domain is KAGVTQTPRYLIKTRGQQVTLSCSPISGHRSVSWYQQTPGQGLQFLFEYFSETQRNKGNFPGRFSGRQFSNSRSEMNVSTLELGDSALYLCASISGTSGINEQFFGPGTRLTVL.

V and J are TRBV7-2 and TRBJ1-4; the match to TRBD1 covers 8 bases. The CDR3 length is 14 residues. The germline CDR1 and CDR2 sequences are SGHTA and FQGNSA. V lost 4 bases and J lost 8; bases outside the gene matches: 6. CDR3 DNA sequence: TGTGCCAGCAGCTCGACAGGGGTAGGGGAAAAACTGTTTTTT. Amino acid sequence: CASSSTGVGEKLFF.

This chain joins TRBV9 and TRBJ2-3; D unclear. Germline V gene data show CDR1 as SGDLS and CDR2 as YYNGEE. V lost 0 bases and J lost 0, with 11 bases in between. The CDR3 is 16 residues long. The CDR3 DNA reads as TGTGCCAGCAGCGTAGCTATCAGACGCAGCACAGATACGCAGTATTTT. As protein: CASSVAIRRSTDTQYF.

V is TRBV7-3 and J is TRBJ1-6, with D possibly TRBD1 on 6 matching bases. The CDR3 is 14 residues long. The germline gives CDR1 SGHTA, CDR2 FQGTGA. V lost 2 bases to trimming and J lost 8 bases, with 10 bases between them. CDR3 in DNA: TGTGCCAGCAGCTTAGGGACAAGGGATTCACCCCTCCACTTT. Its protein product is CASSLGTRDSPLHF.

This clonotype was picked up a small number of times. This rearrangement joins TRBV7-6 to TRBJ2-7; the match to TRBD2 covers 9 bases. This CDR3 has 16 amino acids. With 0 bases clipped from V and 9 bases from J, the junction kept 12 bases outside the gene matches. Germline lookup yields CDR1 SGHVS and CDR2 FNYEAQ. The CDR3 sequence is CASSLAVTSGHRGQYF. The CDR3 DNA reads TGTGCCAGCAGCTTAGCGGTAACTAGCGGGCATAGAGGGCAGTACTTC. Using reference TRBV7-6 and TRBJ2-7 for the parts outside the CDR3, the full variable domain is GAGVSQSPRYKVTKRGQDVALRCDPISGHVSLYWYRQALGQGPEFLTYFNYEAQQDKSGLPNDRFSAERPEGSISTLTIQRTEQRDSAMYRCASSLAVTSGHRGQYFGPGTRLTVT.

In its sample, this clonotype was seen many times. The rearrangement joins TRBV28 to TRBJ2-5; D may match TRBD1 or TRBD2 (5 bases each). V gave up 5 bases and J gave up 2 bases, with 12 bases separating them. The CDR3 loop spans 14 amino acids. Germline V gene data show CDR1 as MDHEN and CDR2 as SYDVKM. The CDR3 DNA is TGTGCCAGCAGTCTCAGGGACCTACAAGAGACCCAGTACTTC. Translation gives CASSLRDLQETQYF. Filled out from reference TRBV28 and TRBJ2-5, the complete variable domain reads DVKVTQSSRYLVKRTGEKVFLECVQDMDHENMFWYRQDPGLGLRLIYFSYDVKMKEKGDIPEGYSVSREKKERFSLILESASTNQTSMYLCASSLRDLQETQYFGPGTRLLVL.

This chain links TRBV18 with TRBJ1-4; TRBD1 might be the D (5 bases). Trimming stripped 5 bases from V and 0 bases from J, with 13 bases between. The CDR3 sequence is 16 residues long. The germline V gene encodes CDR1 KGHSH and CDR2 LQKENI. The CDR3 sequence: CASSSYSTATNEKLFF. The CDR3 coding sequence is TGTGCCAGCTCATCTTACTCGACAGCAACTAATGAAAAACTGTTTTTT.

This clonotype was found many times. The genes are TRBV28 and TRBJ2-7, with unresolved D. CDR1 and CDR2 from the germline V gene are MDHEN and SYDVKM. The CDR3 covers 12 residues. Here the CDR3 reads CAPASFNYEQYF. The DNA of the CDR3 is TGTGCTCCCGCCTCGTTTAACTACGAGCAGTACTTC. Supplemented by reference TRBV28 and TRBJ2-7, the full variable domain reads DVKVTQSSRYLVKRTGEKVFLECVQDMDHENMFWYRQDPGLGLRLIYFSYDVKMKEKGDIPEGYSVSREKKERFSLILESASTNQTSMYLCAPASFNYEQYFGPGTRLTVT.

The rearrangement joins TRBV19 to TRBJ1-5, with 10 positions matching TRBD1. V trimming: 5 bases; J trimming: 6 bases; junction bases outside the gene matches: 4. The CDR3 consists of 14 residues. Germline V gene data show CDR1 as LNHDA and CDR2 as SQIVND (reference sequence). The CDR3 region is CASSPTGGPQPQHF. The CDR3, as DNA: TGTGCCAGTAGTCCGACAGGGGGCCCTCAGCCCCAGCATTTT.

The genes are TRBV10-3 and TRBJ2-1; 10 bases map to TRBD1. The germline CDR1 and CDR2 sequences are ENHRY and SYGVKD. The V and J ends lost 4 bases and 9 bases, in that order; junction bases with no gene match: 6. This CDR3 is 14 amino acids long. The DNA of the CDR3 is TGTGCCATCAGTGGAGGGGGACAGGGGATTGAGCAGTTCTTC. Protein product: CAISGGGQGIEQFF.

This clonotype was counted many times. The gene calls are TRBV10-3 and TRBJ2-1; perhaps TRBD1 as D (6 bases). The CDR3 runs to 15 residues. V lost 2 bases and J 9 bases, leaving 17 bases between the germline ends. Germline V lookup: CDR1 ENHRY, CDR2 SYGVKD. The CDR3 region has the DNA TGTGCCATCAGTGAGCCCTTTAACAGGGAACGTGAGCAGTTCTTC. This encodes CAISEPFNREREQFF.

J is TRBJ2-3 and V is TRBV7-2; no clear D gene. Germline V gene data show CDR1 as SGHTA and CDR2 as FQGNSA. The CDR3 consists of 12 residues. Trimming stripped 6 bases from V and 0 bases from J, with 4 bases between. The DNA for the CDR3 is TGTGCCAGCAGGGCAAGCACAGATACGCAGTATTTT. Translation: CASRASTDTQYF. The whole variable domain, filled in from reference TRBV7-2 and TRBJ2-3, reads GAGVSQSPSNKVTEKGKDVELRCDPISGHTALYWYRQSLGQGLEFLIYFQGNSAPDKSGLPSDRFSAERTGGSVSTLTIQRTQQEDSAVYLCASRASTDTQYFGPGTRLTVL.

The genes are TRBV7-2 and TRBJ2-5; TRBD1 or TRBD2 may be the D gene (5 bases each). CDR3 length: 13 amino acids. V shed 5 bases and J shed 0 bases, with 7 bases lying between them. From germline, CDR1 is SGHTA and CDR2 FQGNSA. In nucleotides, the CDR3 is TGTGCCAGCAGCGGGACCCACCAAGAGACCCAGTACTTC. Residues: CASSGTHQETQYF.

This clonotype was seen at least ten times. The chain uses TRBV2 and TRBJ2-7; unclear D gene. Trimming took off 5 bases at V and 0 bases at J, with 8 bases between the two ends. The CDR3 has 13 amino acids. Per the germline V gene, CDR1 is SNHLY and CDR2 is FYNNEI. Written as DNA, the CDR3 is TGTGCCAGCAGTCCTTACATCTCCTACGAGCAGTACTTC. It encodes CASSPYISYEQYF.

This clonotype was seen only a few times. This CDR3 reads CASGTRTVTYEQYF. The CDR3 coding sequence is TGTGCCAGCGGGACACGGACAGTCACCTACGAGCAGTACTTC. The J gene is TRBJ2-7, the V gene TRBV6-1, with D tentatively TRBD1 (6 bases). The V gene's germline CDR1 is MNHNS and CDR2 SASEGT. The CDR3 length is 14 residues. Deletions cut 8 bases from V and 2 bases from J, with 16 bases between.